This TCR beta chain is from a study of T-cell memory formation after mild COVID-19. Study background: The study found TCR clusters largely donor specific.

TCRdb itself ran the 5' RACE reads through MiXCR, one entry per CDR3 protein. The sample yields some 57,000 distinct CDR3 sequences, over 9% seen once. The CDR3 sequence is 13 residues long. CDR1 and CDR2 (germline): GTSNPN, SVGIG (reference sequence). Study-wide results and limits: Memory sampled before infection contained some responding clones, suggesting cross-reactive memory joined.

A note on this clonotype: Its specificity is unknown. A junction boundary mismatches the germline segment, possibly from a read error.

The sequence was collected from a man younger than 35 who had mild COVID-19 (a few samples of this study predate the infection). Cell type and time point are not known. The specimen was PBMCs or a T cell subset sorted from them (not recorded which). V and J are TRBV30 and TRBJ2-6, with no clear D. The CDR3 loop is CAWSVRGVNVLTF. CDR3 nucleotide sequence: TGTGCCTGGAGTGTACGTGGGGTCAACGTCCTGACTTTC.